This T cell receptor (beta chain) was retrieved from a study of blood T cell repertoires in COVID-19. Study-level background: Acute and convalescent COVID-19 samples came from the United States, Italy and Spain. In each case, the material was cDNA or gDNA derived from T cells, B-cell-depleted T cells, or PBMCs.

The germline V gene encodes CDR1 KGHDR and CDR2 SFDVKD. V dropped 5 bases and J dropped 15; count of bases not matched to a gene: 10. This CDR3 has 13 residues. The authors' processing: By means of reference gene primer amplification, nucleated cell counts were estimated. TCRdb's copy holds only in-frame clones and misses some; the assay was immunoSEQ multiplex PCR. V and J calls plus clone size are reproduced from that table; the DNA served to infer D and trimming. Of roughly 60,000 clones listed, 65% to 90% are singletons. The sequence derives from an older woman with acute or convalescent COVID-19. Sequenced: peripheral blood. The chain has TRBV24-1 and TRBJ2-1; TRBD2 matches 9 bases. The CDR3 DNA sequence: TGTGCCACCAGTGCCTCTAGCGGGGTTGAGGGGTTCTTC. Translation gives CATSASSGVEGFF.